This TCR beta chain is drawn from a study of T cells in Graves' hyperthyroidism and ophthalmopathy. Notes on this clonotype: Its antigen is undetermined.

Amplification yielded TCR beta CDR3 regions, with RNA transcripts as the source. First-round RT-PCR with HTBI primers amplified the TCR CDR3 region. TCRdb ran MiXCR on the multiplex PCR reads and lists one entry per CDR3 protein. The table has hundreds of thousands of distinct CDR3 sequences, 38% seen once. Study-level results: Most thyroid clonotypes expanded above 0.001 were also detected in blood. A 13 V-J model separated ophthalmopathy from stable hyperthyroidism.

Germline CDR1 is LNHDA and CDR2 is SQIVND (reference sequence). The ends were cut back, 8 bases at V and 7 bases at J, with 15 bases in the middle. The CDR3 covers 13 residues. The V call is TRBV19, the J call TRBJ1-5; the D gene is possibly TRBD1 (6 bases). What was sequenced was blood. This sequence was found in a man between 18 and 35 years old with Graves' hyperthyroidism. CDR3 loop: CASGGGGGQPQHF. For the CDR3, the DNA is TGTGCCAGTGGAGGGGGGGGAGGGCAGCCCCAGCATTTT. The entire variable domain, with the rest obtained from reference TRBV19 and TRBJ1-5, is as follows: DGGITQSPKYLFRKEGQNVTLSCEQNLNHDAMYWYRQDPGQGLRLIYYSQIVNDFQKGDIAEGYSVSREKKESFPLTVTSAQKNPTAFYLCASGGGGGQPQHFGDGTRLSIL.